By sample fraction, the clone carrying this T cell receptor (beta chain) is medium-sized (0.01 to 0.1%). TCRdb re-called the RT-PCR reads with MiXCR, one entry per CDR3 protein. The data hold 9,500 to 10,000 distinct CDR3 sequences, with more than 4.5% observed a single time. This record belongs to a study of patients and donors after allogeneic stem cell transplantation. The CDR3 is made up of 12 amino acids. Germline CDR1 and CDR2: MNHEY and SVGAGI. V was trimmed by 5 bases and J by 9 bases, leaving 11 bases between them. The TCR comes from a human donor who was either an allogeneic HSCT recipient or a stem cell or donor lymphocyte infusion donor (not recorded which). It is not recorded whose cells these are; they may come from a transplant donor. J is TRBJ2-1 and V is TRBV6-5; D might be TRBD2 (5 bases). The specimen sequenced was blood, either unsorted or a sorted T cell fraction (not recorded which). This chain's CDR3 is CASSPRAGEQFF. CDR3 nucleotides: TGTGCCAGCAGTCCTCGGGCGGGTGAGCAGTTCTTC.